The present T cell receptor beta chain was sequenced within a study of immune cell composition in non-small cell lung cancer (TCRdb year 2017). Regarding the complete study: Histologic subtype, mainly lung adenocarcinoma or squamous cell carcinoma, was assigned on the basis of H&E together with p63, CK5, Napsin A and TTF-1 immunohistochemistry. Using Adaptive Biotechnologies, the researchers ran TCR-beta sequencing on roughly 34 paired NSCLC tumour and non-adjacent lung specimens, along with about two dozen tumour-only specimens. Supplementary cohort #1 consisted of some eleven lung adenocarcinoma cases with paired tumour/lung TCR-beta sequencing and with TIL populations generated to assess tumour reactivity. Several tumour specimens that had TCR-beta data belonged to rare histological subtypes and were left out of the subtype comparisons. Broader findings and caveats from the paper: Smoking pack-years did not significantly correlate with tumour TCR-beta clonality. The reactivity cohort was only 9 to 11 cases, and tumour-reactive clones were not shown to share sequences with the dominant in vivo tumour-associated clones. Nearly half of NSCLC cases had tumour-associated clones >0.5%, with around four fifths of squamous carcinomas showing such clones compared with 30% to 40% of adenocarcinomas. In about 11 adenocarcinoma cases, maximal tumour-associated clone frequency correlated strongly with TIL tumour reactivity, whereas overall clonality did not.

For this clone: Its specific antigen is unknown. Nothing much larger sits one base from this clone, and base qualities are not available.

The CDR3, cysteine through phenylalanine, is 16 amino acids long. Solely the CDR3 DNA is kept, with 48 bases framed from the first base. CDR1 and CDR2 are read off the germline V gene as SGHRS and YFSETQ. The junction carries 14 bases between V and J, which are trimmed by 1 base and 1 base respectively. A two-step multiplex PCR was used to amplify TCR-beta CDR3 regions from genomic DNA, and Illumina-compatible adaptors were added in the second step. TCR-beta immunosequencing was carried out on an Illumina platform through the commercial immunoSEQ service. On the authors' methods: Two measures summarised the repertoires: productive clonality, and Top 10 Clones, meaning the percentage of T-cell templates coming from the ten most frequent sequences. Values of productive clonality ranged from 0 to 1, with a monoclonal population indicated by a value of 1. Using log10 scatter plots, tumour-associated clones were identified as sequences that made up at least 0.1% of tumour T-cell templates yet were absent from the matched non-adjacent lung. Student's t-tests were used for two-group comparisons, ANOVA was used for stages, and linear regression was used for relationships, with analyses conducted in GraphPad Prism7 and R. Imported from immuneACCESS, the table was reduced by TCRdb to in-frame sequences with V and J called. These copies leave out some clones; in studies compared against another copy, an unresolved V gene accounts for under half, and the cause of the remainder is not known. D and trimming come from the DNA, and the V and J calls and clone size come from that table. For this sample the table gives roughly 15,000 clones, of which 77% were detected only once. The biggest ten clones account for 9.8% of the sample.

Normal lung samples came from the same patient and were non-adjacent lung tissue collected as far from the tumour as possible, with a minimum distance of 3 cm. Genomic DNA was isolated with the QIAamp DNA kit from frozen aliquots of single-cell suspensions that had not been sorted. Tissues were received within 2 hours of resection and were immediately processed into single-cell suspensions. Tissue was mechanically dissociated and enzymatically digested with DNase I, collagenase I and hyaluronidase for roughly 30 minutes at 37 °C, then filtered and RBC-lysed. These data were likewise used in another study, on CD4 T cells in lung cancer. In that second paper, the authors write: The study screened blood T cells of NSCLC patients for responses to candidate mutation-encoded neoepitopes and isolated neoantigen-specific CD4+ T-cell clones and TCRs. Tumor and non-adjacent lung tissue were obtained from a few patients undergoing curative-intent resections for stage I-III non-small cell lung cancer. The resected patients had lung adenocarcinoma or squamous cell carcinoma, were aged 60 to 69 at blood donation, and mostly were former smokers. Before blood donation, patients had received treatments including platinum chemotherapy, and some received nivolumab or pembrolizumab. Some blood-derived responses might reflect in vitro priming of naive T cells or cross-reactivity rather than memory responses to the cancer. Deep sequencing of TCRB was used to follow the frequency of neoantigen-specific clonotypes in tumor resections, non-adjacent lung and cultured T-cell products. The kit provider's software was used to analyze TCRB sequence data, and Fisher's exact test was used to test clonotype templates for tumor enrichment.

This clonotype was sampled from a human donor with non-small cell lung cancer. The sequenced material came from non-adjacent lung tissue. The chain uses TRBV5-1 and TRBJ2-5, with a tentative D gene TRBD2 over 6 matching bases. The CDR3 region has the sequence CASSLTLSSAQETQYF. The base sequence is TGCGCCAGCAGCTTGACCCTATCTAGCGCCCAAGAGACCCAGTACTTC.